The 18 T cell receptor beta chains below were found in one sample sequenced in a study of response to subunit inactivated influenza vaccine. TCRdb called the RT-PCR reads again in MiXCR, with one record for every CDR3 protein. The sample holds over 300,000 distinct CDR3 sequences, roughly 22% seen once. The sample here was PBMCs from blood, taken approximately 22 months after vaccination. Receptor source: a man aged 50-75 years who received an inactivated influenza vaccine.

This clonotype was observed a handful of times. This chain uses TRBV20-1 with TRBJ2-3; tentatively, D is TRBD2 (6 bases). The length of the CDR3 is 15 residues. Per germline, CDR1 DFQATT and CDR2 SNEGSKA (reference sequence). The ends were cut back, 3 bases at V and 1 base at J, with 14 bases in the middle. Written as DNA, the CDR3 is TGCAGTGCTAGGGGTCAGGGACTTGGCACAGATACGCAGTATTTT. Its protein is CSARGQGLGTDTQYF.

This clonotype turned up a few times. V is TRBV29-1 and J is TRBJ2-1; TRBD2 matches at 14 bases. The germline V gene has CDR1 SQVTM and CDR2 ANQGSEA. The CDR3 runs 14 residues. V trimming: 6 bases; J trimming: 9 bases; junction bases outside the gene matches: 7. The CDR3 DNA follows: TGCAGCGTGGGGACTAGCGGGAGAGTCAGTGAGCAGTTCTTC. Its protein is CSVGTSGRVSEQFF.

This clonotype was observed a few times. The chain recombines TRBV3-1 with TRBJ1-6, with D unclear. This CDR3 has 14 amino acids. CDR1 and CDR2 (germline): LGHDT, YNNKEL (reference sequence). V was trimmed by 0 bases and J by 9 bases, leaving 9 bases between them. The CDR3 loop is CASSQDSGGSPLHF. Written as DNA, the CDR3 is TGTGCCAGCAGCCAAGATTCAGGTGGTTCACCCCTCCACTTT. Together with reference TRBV3-1 and TRBJ1-6, the CDR3 gives the full variable domain: DTAVSQTPKYLVTQMGNDKSIKCEQNLGHDTMYWYKQDSKKFLKIMFSYNNKELIINETVPNRFSPKSPDKAHLNLHINSLELGDSAVYFCASSQDSGGSPLHFGNGTRLTVT.

This clonotype came up a few times. The chain recombines TRBV6-1 with TRBJ1-3; no reliable D call. Trimming stripped 3 bases from V and 4 bases from J, with 13 bases between. Germline lookup yields CDR1 MNHNS and CDR2 SASEGT. The CDR3 loop spans 15 amino acids. CDR3 DNA: TGTGCCAGCAGTGATGGGCAGACGGAAGGAAACACCATATATTTT. It codes for CASSDGQTEGNTIYF.

The genes are TRBV7-2 and TRBJ1-2; TRBD1 aligns across 7 bases. The V and J ends lost 11 bases and 0 bases, in that order; junction bases with no gene match: 3. The CDR3 spans 12 residues. In germline, CDR1 is SGHTA, CDR2 FQGNSA. CDR3 bases: TGTGCCGGCGGGACAGCTAACTATGGCTACACCTTC. This translates into CAGGTANYGYTF.

Comment on this clonotype: This sequence may be a read error, since a much larger clone differs from it by one base. J is TRBJ2-1 and V is TRBV6-2 or TRBV6-3, with D maybe TRBD2 (5 bases). The CDR3 covers 13 residues. Germline lookup yields CDR1 MNHEY and CDR2 SVGEGT. Trimming took 5 bases from V and 6 from J, leaving 11 bases between them. CDR3 region: CASSRRRGNEQFF. The CDR3 nucleotides are TGTGCCAGCAGTCGGAGACGGGGCAATGAGCAGTTCTTC.

This clonotype was recorded many times. The gene calls are TRBV3-1 and TRBJ1-5; D is perhaps TRBD1 (5 bases). In germline, CDR1 is LGHDT, CDR2 YNNKEL (reference sequence). V was cut by 0 bases and J by 1 base, with 13 bases left in between. The CDR3 consists of 17 residues. CDR3 DNA sequence: TGTGCCAGCAGCCAAGATGGGGCAGTGGACAGCAATCAGCCCCAGCATTTT. It encodes CASSQDGAVDSNQPQHF.

V and J are TRBV7-6 and TRBJ1-3; 9 bases map to TRBD1. V lost 6 bases to trimming and J lost 4 bases; unmatched junction nucleotides: 10. Germline loops: CDR1 SGHVS, CDR2 FNYEAQ. The CDR3 is 16 amino acids. The CDR3 sequence is CASRMGQGFSGNTIYF. Here the CDR3 DNA reads TGTGCCAGCAGGATGGGACAGGGTTTTTCAGGAAACACCATATATTTT.

The chain has TRBV20-1 and TRBJ1-1, with 9 bases matching TRBD1. The CDR3 is 15 amino acids. V lost 5 bases to trimming and J lost 5 bases; unmatched junction nucleotides: 12. The germline gives CDR1 DFQATT, CDR2 SNEGSKA (reference sequence). This CDR3 is CSAPQGASLGTEAFF. CDR3 bases: TGCAGTGCTCCACAGGGGGCTTCGTTGGGGACTGAAGCTTTCTTT.

J is TRBJ2-3 and V is TRBV24-1; D is tentatively TRBD1 or TRBD2 (6 bases each). V lost 9 bases and J lost 3, with 12 bases in between. Germline values: CDR1 KGHDR, CDR2 SFDVKD. This CDR3 spans 13 amino acids. The CDR3: CATCRGATDTQYF. The CDR3 DNA is TGTGCCACCTGTAGGGGGGCAACAGATACGCAGTATTTT.

V and J are TRBV7-2 and TRBJ1-6; 10 nucleotides align to TRBD1. Germline lookup yields CDR1 SGHTA and CDR2 FQGNSA. The CDR3 is 15 residues long. V was clipped by 7 bases and J by 7 bases; unmatched bases: 7. CDR3: CASNLPGQGNSPLHF. The CDR3 nucleotides read TGTGCCAGCAACCTACCGGGACAGGGGAATTCACCCCTCCACTTT.

This clonotype was observed a few times. The V gene is TRBV4-3, the J gene TRBJ1-2; 7 bases are a match to TRBD1. V was clipped by 0 bases and J by 4 bases; unmatched bases: 14. Germline loops: CDR1 LGHNA, CDR2 YSLEER. This CDR3 region has 18 residues. Here the CDR3 reads CASSQEPQRGPSFYGYTF. The CDR3 DNA reads as TGCGCCAGCAGCCAAGAGCCCCAAAGGGGGCCCTCCTTCTATGGCTACACCTTC.

This clonotype was seen at least ten times. The chain combines TRBV10-3 with TRBJ1-4, with D possibly TRBD1 on 5 matching bases. V was cut by 6 bases and J by 7 bases, with 12 bases left in between. Germline V gene data show CDR1 as ENHRY and CDR2 as SYGVKD. This CDR3 spans 13 amino acids. CDR3 loop: CAIREGRSEKLFF. Here the CDR3 DNA reads TGTGCCATCAGGGAGGGACGTAGTGAAAAACTGTTTTTT.

The genes are TRBV5-1 and TRBJ1-1; D gene unclear. The V gene lost 0 bases and the J gene lost 0 bases, with 12 bases spanning the gap. The CDR3 loop spans 16 amino acids. Germline V gene sequence: CDR1 SGHRS, CDR2 YFSETQ. CDR3 sequence: CASSLAGQRMNTEAFF. DNA of the CDR3: TGCGCCAGCAGCTTGGCCGGCCAGAGAATGAACACTGAAGCTTTCTTT.

This clonotype was seen many times. The chain couples TRBV10-2 to TRBJ2-3; 7 bases agree with TRBD2. The germline V gene encodes CDR1 WSHSY and CDR2 SAAADI. With 6 bases clipped from V and 2 bases from J, the junction kept 8 bases outside the gene matches. The CDR3 totals 15 residues. CDR3 in amino acids: CASRATSVYTDTQYF. The CDR3 DNA is TGCGCCAGCAGGGCTACTAGCGTCTACACAGATACGCAGTATTTT.

The CDR3 sequence is CASSPSFSGGYTDTQYF. The CDR3 DNA sequence: TGTGCCAGCAGCCCAAGTTTTTCCGGGGGGTACACAGATACGCAGTATTTT. The chain uses TRBV7-2 and TRBJ2-3; 7 bases fit TRBD2. There are 17 residues in the CDR3. Germline CDR1 reads SGHTA; CDR2 reads FQGNSA. With 5 bases clipped from V and 2 bases from J, the junction kept 13 bases outside the gene matches.

The V gene is TRBV5-6, the J gene TRBJ2-4; D is ambiguous. This CDR3 is built from 14 residues. Trimming pared 0 bases from V and 4 bases from J, leaving 8 bases between. Germline V gives CDR1 SGHDT, CDR2 YYEEEE. CDR3 residues: CASSLAGSKNIQYF. CDR3 coding DNA: TGTGCCAGCAGCTTGGCCGGCAGTAAAAACATTCAGTACTTC.

This clonotype was seen more than once but under ten times. The chain joins TRBV15 to TRBJ1-6; D gene ambiguous. Trimming left V 2 bases short and J 7 bases short, with 12 bases between. CDR1 is LNHNV, CDR2 YYDKDF, per germline (reference sequence). CDR3 length equals 15 residues. The chain's CDR3 is CATSRRPSPNSPLHF. The CDR3, as DNA: TGTGCCACCAGCAGACGACCCAGCCCAAATTCACCCCTCCACTTT.